These 8 T cell receptor beta chains share one sample of origin, sequenced in a study of blood T cells in healthy people across ages. Combining a sample-barcoded 5' primer with a J-beta primer mix, a second PCR ran for 7 to 11 cycles. TCRdb itself ran the 5' RACE reads through MiXCR, one entry per CDR3 protein. Of nearly 800,000 distinct CDR3 sequences listed, just over 55% were seen once; the top ten hold approximately 24%. Sequencing was performed on blood. The origin of the receptors is a man between 40 and 49 years old in good health.

This clonotype was observed a few times. V usage is TRBV30 and J usage is TRBJ1-4; D gene ambiguous. Looked up from germline, CDR1 is GTSNPN and CDR2 is SVGIG (reference sequence). This CDR3 is 13 amino acids long. V was clipped by 3 bases and J by 4 bases, with 9 bases between them. CDR3 nucleotides: TGTGCCTGGAGATCGACCGGTAATGAAAAACTGTTTTTT. Protein sequence: CAWRSTGNEKLFF. The full variable domain, rest sourced from reference TRBV30 and TRBJ1-4, is SQTIHQWPATLVQPVGSPLSLECTVEGTSNPNLYWYRQAAGRGLQLLFYSVGIGQISSEVPQNLSASRPQDRQFILSSKKLLLSDSGFYLCAWRSTGNEKLFFGSGTQLSVL.

The V gene is TRBV20-1, the J gene TRBJ2-1, with 8 bases identical to TRBD2. The ends lost 6 bases at V and 15 bases at J; junction bases unmatched: 10. The germline gives CDR1 DFQATT, CDR2 SNEGSKA (reference sequence). This CDR3 spans 11 amino acids. The CDR3 spells CSAISGVSRFF. The CDR3 bases are TGCAGTGCCATTAGCGGGGTTAGTAGGTTCTTC.

This chain links TRBV6-5 with TRBJ2-7; D gene ambiguous. CDR3 size: 13 residues. Germline lookup yields CDR1 MNHEY and CDR2 SVGAGI. Trimming took off 6 bases at V and 7 bases at J, with 16 bases between the two ends. In nucleotides, the CDR3 is TGTGCCAGCAGGGGCCTTAGGGATGCGGAGCAGTACTTC. It yields the protein CASRGLRDAEQYF.

V usage is TRBV5-1 and J usage is TRBJ2-5; D perhaps matches TRBD2 (6 bases). The ends were cut back, 4 bases at V and 4 bases at J, with 14 bases in the middle. The CDR3 contains 14 residues. Germline V CDR1 and CDR2: SGHRS, YFSETQ. The CDR3 coding sequence is TGCGCCAGCAGCCTGGGGGAGGTATCAGAGACCCAGTACTTC. Protein: CASSLGEVSETQYF.

V is TRBV20-1 and J is TRBJ2-1, with 16 bases that match TRBD2. Germline CDR1 reads DFQATT; CDR2 reads SNEGSKA (reference sequence). V dropped 3 bases and J dropped 8; count of bases not matched to a gene: 10. The CDR3 totals 17 residues. CDR3 in amino acids: CSASDSGTSGGVHEQFF. The DNA of the CDR3 is TGCAGTGCTAGTGACTCAGGGACTAGCGGGGGGGTCCATGAGCAGTTCTTC.

The V gene is TRBV9, the J gene TRBJ2-6, with a tentative D call TRBD1 (5 bases). Germline assignment: CDR1 SGDLS and CDR2 YYNGEE. V gave up 4 bases and J gave up 0 bases, with 11 bases separating them. CDR3 length: 16 residues. The CDR3 is CASSPQGSSGANVLTF. CDR3 nucleotides: TGTGCCAGCAGCCCCCAGGGCAGCTCTGGGGCCAACGTCCTGACTTTC.

This clonotype appeared a single time. The genes are TRBV6-2 or TRBV6-3 and TRBJ1-5; D perhaps matches TRBD1 (5 bases). The CDR3 has 15 amino acids. The V and J ends lost 6 bases and 2 bases respectively, with 14 bases between them. The germline CDR1 and CDR2 sequences are MNHEY and SVGEGT. CDR3 residues: CASSRDVVGNQPQHF. In DNA, the CDR3 is TGTGCCAGCAGCAGGGACGTTGTAGGCAATCAGCCCCAGCATTTT.

The CDR3 coding sequence is TGCAGCGTACTCCTCTATGAGTCTAACTATGGCTACACCTTC. As protein: CSVLLYESNYGYTF. This sequence joins TRBV29-1 and TRBJ1-2; unclear D gene. V was shortened by 6 bases and J by 0 bases, with 14 bases between the two germline ends. The CDR3 is 14 residues long. Germline V gives CDR1 SQVTM, CDR2 ANQGSEA. The variable domain in full, completed from reference TRBV29-1 and TRBJ1-2, reads SAVISQKPSRDICQRGTSLTIQCQVDSQVTMMFWYRQQPGQSLTLIATANQGSEATYESGFVIDKFPISRPNLTFSTLTVSNMSPEDSSIYLCSVLLYESNYGYTFGSGTRLTVV.